One and the same sample provided the 20 T cell receptor beta chains below, sequenced in a study of T cell clones after liver transplantation. The protocol was immunoSEQ multiplex PCR, while the TCRdb copy is restricted to in-frame clones and leaves out a portion. The table shows just under 60,000 clones, with approximately 70% occurring only once. The sample here was CD4+ T cells from blood, taken at the approximately 16-month timepoint. The source of these receptors is a human patient who received a liver transplant. These T cells may partly come from the graft donor.

J is TRBJ1-2 and V is TRBV6-5; perhaps TRBD1 as D (5 bases). V was shortened by 0 bases and J by 7 bases, with 12 bases between the two germline ends. The CDR3 has 14 residues. CDR1 and CDR2 (germline): MNHEY, SVGAGI. CDR3 DNA: TGTGCCAGCAGTTACTCGAGGGGAAAAGTTGGCTACACCTTC. It yields the protein CASSYSRGKVGYTF.

This clone appeared a few times. J is TRBJ1-2 and V is TRBV6-1; tentative D call: TRBD1 (5 bases). The germline gives CDR1 MNHNS, CDR2 SASEGT. Trimming pared 3 bases from V and 4 bases from J, leaving 15 bases between. This CDR3 has 15 amino acids. The DNA for the CDR3 is TGTGCCAGCAGTGATCCAGTCGGGGCGACCTATGGCTACACCTTC. Protein sequence: CASSDPVGATYGYTF.

This chain uses TRBV28 with TRBJ2-2; 7 positions agree with TRBD2. The V gene's germline CDR1 is MDHEN and CDR2 SYDVKM. The junction had 4 bases not matched to a gene; V was cut back by 4 bases and J by 11 bases. The CDR3 covers 12 residues. The CDR3, as DNA: TGTGCCAGCAGTTATACTAGCGAAGAGCTGTTTTTT. Its protein product is CASSYTSEELFF.

The sample holds one count of this clone. This rearrangement joins TRBV2 to TRBJ2-7; D is possibly TRBD1 (6 bases). The CDR3 runs to 14 residues. Germline values: CDR1 SNHLY, CDR2 FYNNEI. V was trimmed by 9 bases and J by 0 bases, leaving 15 bases between them. In DNA form, the CDR3 reads TGTGCCAGACCGGGACATAGGAGCTCCTACGAGCAGTACGTC. It codes for CARPGHRSSYEQYV.

The chain is built from TRBV11-1 and TRBJ2-1; 10 bases map to TRBD1. Germline-derived CDR1 and CDR2 are SGHAT and FQDESV (reference sequence). V shed 1 base, J shed 3 bases, and the junction held 3 bases outside the gene matches. This CDR3 has 16 residues. CDR3 DNA sequence: TGTGCCAGCAGCTTAGGGGACAGGGGTTACTACAATGAGCAGTTCTTC. Translating gives CASSLGDRGYYNEQFF.

This clone was seen a few times. The chain couples TRBV2 to TRBJ1-1, with no clear D. This CDR3 spans 11 amino acids. Germline CDR1 SNHLY, CDR2 FYNNEI. The V end was cut by 7 bases, the J end by 4 bases, with 7 bases between. CDR3 sequence: CASIWGTEAFF. CDR3 nucleotide sequence: TGTGCCAGCATATGGGGCACTGAAGCTTTCTTT.

This clone has just one count. This CDR3 is CASSSAGTGTGYGYTF. The CDR3 DNA is TGTGCCAGCAGTTCAGCCGGGACAGGGACGGGCTATGGCTACACCTTC. The rearrangement uses TRBV28 and TRBJ1-2; 9 bases are shared with TRBD1. Germline V gene sequence: CDR1 MDHEN, CDR2 SYDVKM. J gave up 4 bases and V 4 bases, and 10 bases lay outside the gene matches. The CDR3 has 16 residues.

V is TRBV30 and J is TRBJ2-7; 10 bases match TRBD1. The CDR3 is 13 residues long. Germline trimming cut 4 bases from V and 6 bases from J; bases unmatched to any gene: 6. Looked up from germline, CDR1 is GTSNPN and CDR2 is SVGIG (reference sequence). This chain's CDR3 is CAWNGQGGFEQYF. CDR3 coding DNA: TGTGCCTGGAATGGACAGGGGGGGTTCGAGCAGTACTTC.

The rearrangement uses TRBV5-8 and TRBJ2-1; no clear D gene. The CDR3 consists of 14 residues. Germline CDR1 is SGHTS and CDR2 is YDEGEE. Trimming took off 0 bases at V and 6 bases at J, with 10 bases between the two ends. CDR3: CASSLEAAPNEQFF. CDR3 sequence (DNA): TGTGCCAGCAGCTTGGAGGCGGCGCCCAATGAGCAGTTCTTC.

This chain joins TRBV19 and TRBJ1-4, with TRBD1 matching over 7 bases. This CDR3 is 17 amino acids long. Unmatched junction bases numbered 11, after V lost 6 bases and J lost 1 base. Germline CDR1 reads LNHDA; CDR2 reads SQIVND (reference sequence). The CDR3 coding sequence is TGTGCCAGTAGCAATCGACAGGGTATGGGAACTAATGAAAAACTGTTTTTT. This sequence encodes CASSNRQGMGTNEKLFF.

This clone came up a few times. This chain links TRBV14 with TRBJ1-1; 11 positions agree with TRBD1. This CDR3 has 16 residues. After removal of 3 bases from V and 4 bases from J, the junction contained 7 bases not matched to a gene. Germline CDR1 and CDR2: SGHDN and FVKESK. The chain's CDR3 is CASSHRTGTGGTEAFF. CDR3 sequence (DNA): TGTGCCAGCAGCCACCGTACCGGGACAGGGGGCACTGAAGCTTTCTTT.

The chain carries TRBV6-1 and TRBJ2-7; 8 nucleotides match TRBD2. Per germline, CDR1 MNHNS and CDR2 SASEGT. The CDR3 has 15 amino acids. V trimming: 5 bases; J trimming: 4 bases; junction bases outside the gene matches: 10. In DNA, the CDR3 is TGTGCCAGCAGTAGTTCAGGCGGGGGGATGTACGAGCAGTACTTC. It yields the protein CASSSSGGGMYEQYF.

The rearrangement joins TRBV30 to TRBJ1-4, with 7 bases matching TRBD1. V trimming: 1 base; J trimming: 7 bases; junction bases outside the gene matches: 9. Per germline, CDR1 GTSNPN and CDR2 SVGIG (reference sequence). CDR3 length equals 15 residues. Here the CDR3 reads CAWSETGTVVEKLFF. CDR3 in DNA: TGTGCCTGGAGTGAAACCGGGACAGTCGTTGAAAAACTGTTTTTT.

The chain uses TRBV28 and TRBJ1-2; unclear D gene. Trimming cost V 2 bases and J 2 bases, with 3 bases left between them. The V gene's germline CDR1 is MDHEN and CDR2 SYDVKM. The CDR3 is 12 residues long. CDR3 residues: CASSLQNYGYTF. The CDR3, as DNA: TGTGCCAGCAGTTTACAAAACTATGGCTACACCTTC.

By sample fraction, this clone is medium-sized. The V and J genes are TRBV19 and TRBJ1-6; the D gene is possibly TRBD1 (5 bases). The length of the CDR3 is 18 residues. V was cut by 5 bases and J by 0 bases, with 17 bases left in between. From germline, CDR1 is LNHDA and CDR2 SQIVND (reference sequence). The CDR3 bases are TGTGCCAGTAGTCCCCTCCGGGACTCCAGCTCCTATAATTCACCCCTCCACTTT. Its translation: CASSPLRDSSSYNSPLHF.

There are a few counts of this clone. V usage is TRBV27 and J usage is TRBJ1-2; tentative D call: TRBD1 (6 bases). Germline assignment: CDR1 MNHEY and CDR2 SMNVEV (reference sequence). The CDR3 is made up of 12 amino acids. The ends were cut back, 5 bases at V and 5 bases at J, with 9 bases in the middle. The CDR3: CASSPTGYGYTF. The CDR3 DNA reads TGTGCCAGCAGTCCAACAGGGTATGGCTACACCTTC.

This clone was seen only a few times. This chain joins TRBV7-2 and TRBJ1-2; no firm D call. Trimming cost V 4 bases and J 0 bases, with 15 bases left between them. Germline lookup yields CDR1 SGHTA and CDR2 FQGNSA. The CDR3 extends over 16 amino acids. The DNA for the CDR3 is TGTGCCAGCAGCTCCGGACCAGGAAGATCTAACTATGGCTACACCTTC. This codes for CASSSGPGRSNYGYTF.

V gene TRBV25-1 combines with J gene TRBJ2-5, with TRBD2 as a possible D gene (6 bases). The CDR3 runs to 16 residues. Germline V lookup: CDR1 MGHDK, CDR2 SYGVNS. Trimming removed 3 bases from V and 0 bases from J, with 14 bases in between. The CDR3 nucleotides read TGTGCCAGCAGTGATTTGGTAGCGGAGTACCAAGAGACCCAGTACTTC. Translation: CASSDLVAEYQETQYF.

V usage is TRBV30 and J usage is TRBJ2-2; the D is unclear. The germline V gene encodes CDR1 GTSNPN and CDR2 SVGIG (reference sequence). CDR3 length: 14 amino acids. Deletions cut 0 bases from V and 6 bases from J, with 11 bases between. Here the CDR3 reads CAWSVSVAAGELFF. The CDR3, as DNA: TGTGCCTGGAGTGTATCGGTGGCTGCCGGGGAGCTGTTTTTT.

CDR3 coding DNA: TGTGCCAGCAGTGAGACAGGGGTTGGAAACACCATATATTTT. The encoded protein is CASSETGVGNTIYF. The chain carries TRBV2 and TRBJ1-3, with TRBD1 matching over 8 bases. Per the germline V gene, CDR1 is SNHLY and CDR2 is FYNNEI. V was pared by 3 bases and J by 3 bases, with 1 base of the junction left unmatched. This CDR3 has 14 amino acids.